This paragraph covers one T cell receptor beta chain sequence. Some clones are missing from TCRdb's copy, which holds only in-frame ones; the method was immunoSEQ multiplex PCR. The data show some 110,000 clones, about 64% seen once. The data stem from a study of blood T cell repertoires in COVID-19. This CDR3 is built from 13 residues. With 3 bases removed from V and 0 bases from J, the gap between germline ends came to 5 bases. Per germline, CDR1 SQVTM and CDR2 ANQGSEA. The sequence came from a human donor with acute or convalescent COVID-19. The donor label of this sample is uncertain. V usage is TRBV29-1 and J usage is TRBJ2-2; unclear D gene. Material for sequencing was peripheral blood. This CDR3 is CSVDLPNTGELFF. The CDR3 DNA reads TGCAGCGTTGATCTACCGAACACCGGGGAGCTGTTTTTT.